This is a list of T cell receptor beta chains from one sample in a study of T cell responses to AZD1222 COVID-19 vaccine. TCRdb keeps only in-frame clones here, not all; method: immunoSEQ multiplex PCR. Among 110,000 to 150,000 clones listed, roughly 93% were seen once. The sequenced sample was peripheral blood, obtained 28 days after the second AZD1222 dose. Receptors originate from an adult who received the AZD1222 COVID-19 vaccine. The CDR3 runs from the conserved cysteine through the conserved F or W. The D gene is left open where the match is weak. Where a row states a size, it is once, few, many or the class of an expanded clone; other rows omit it.

j_gene | abundance | d_gene | v_gene | CDR3nt | CDR3aa
TRBJ1-1 | NA | NA | TRBV6-5 | TGTGCCAGCAGACCCCAGGGGCTTGCTACTGAAGCTTTCTTT | CASRPQGLATEAFF
TRBJ1-2 | NA | TRBD1 | TRBV7-9 | TGTGCCAGCAGCTCGACAGGGGCCGGCTACACCTTC | CASSSTGAGYTF
TRBJ1-1 | NA | NA | TRBV2 | TGTGCCAGCAGCTCAGGCAACTGGGGCACTGAAGCTTTCTTT | CASSSGNWGTEAFF
TRBJ2-1 | NA | NA | TRBV21-1 | TGTGCCAGCCCGCGAAGGAGTCACTACAATGAGCAGTTCTTC | CASPRRSHYNEQFF
TRBJ1-5 | few | TRBD1 | TRBV23-1 | TGCGCCAGCAGTCCGCCCGGACAGGCGATTCATAGCAATCAGCCCCAGCATTTT | CASSPPGQAIHSNQPQHF
TRBJ2-7 | NA | TRBD1 | TRBV5-1 | TGCGCCAGCAGCTTCCAGGGGGTTGAGCAGTACTTC | CASSFQGVEQYF
TRBJ2-1 | NA | NA | TRBV2 | TGTGCCAGCAGGAGGGAGGGGGACTACAATGAGCAGTTCTTC | CASRREGDYNEQFF
TRBJ1-4 | NA | TRBD1 | TRBV2 | TGTGCCAGCAGTGTGGGACAGAGCCAAACTAATGAAAAACTGTTTTTT | CASSVGQSQTNEKLFF
TRBJ2-7 | NA | NA | TRBV6-6 | TGTGCCAGCAGTTACTCGACGGGTAACTACGAGCAGTACTTC | CASSYSTGNYEQYF
TRBJ1-2 | NA | TRBD1 | TRBV7-2 | TGTGCCAGCAGCACGGGACAGGGGTATGGCTACACCTTC | CASSTGQGYGYTF
TRBJ2-7 | NA | NA | TRBV5-6 | TGTGCCAGCAGCCGCCCAAGGGAGTGGGAGATGGAGCAGTACTTC | CASSRPREWEMEQYF
TRBJ1-6 | NA | NA | TRBV23-1 | TGCGCCAACAGGAGGGTTATGTCCTATAATTCACCCCTCCACTTT | CANRRVMSYNSPLHF
TRBJ1-3 | NA | NA | TRBV2 | TGTGCCAGCACCCCAGGAATCTCTGGAAACACCATATATTTT | CASTPGISGNTIYF
TRBJ2-7 | NA | NA | TRBV6-5 | TGTGCCAGCAGCGGACTGGGTTTGTACGAGCAGTACTTC | CASSGLGLYEQYF
TRBJ2-2 | once | TRBD2 | TRBV7-9 | TGTGCCAGCAGCCGTAGGACTAGCGGGAGACGTAGCACCGGGGAGCTGTTTTTT | CASSRRTSGRRSTGELFF
TRBJ1-2 | NA | NA | TRBV5-6 | TGTGCCAGCAGCTCCGGGACAAACTATGGCTACACCTTC | CASSSGTNYGYTF
TRBJ1-5 | NA | NA | TRBV30 | TGTGCCTGGAGTTGGGACACCAATCAGCCCCAGCATTTT | CAWSWDTNQPQHF
TRBJ1-5 | NA | NA | TRBV3-1/TRBV3-2 | TGTGCCAGCAGCCAAAGGGGTAGCAATCAGCCCCAGCATTTT | CASSQRGSNQPQHF
TRBJ1-4 | few | TRBD1 | TRBV5-1 | TGCGCCAGCAGCCTAGCCGGACAGGGGAGGGAAAAACTGTTTTTT | CASSLAGQGREKLFF
TRBJ2-5 | few | NA | TRBV25-1 | TGTGCCAGCAGTGTCGGCGGGATTGGCGAGACCCAGTACTTC | CASSVGGIGETQYF
TRBJ2-2 | NA | NA | TRBV7-6 | TGTGCCAGCAGCTTGGATGTTCGGGGAGCCGCCGGGGAGCTGTTTTTT | CASSLDVRGAAGELFF
TRBJ2-7 | NA | NA | TRBV6-5 | TGTGCCAGCAGTCGAGTCTCTAGCTCCTACGAGCAGTACTTC | CASSRVSSSYEQYF
TRBJ1-5 | NA | NA | TRBV5-1 | TGCGCCAGCAGCTTTAGGGGAGATCAGCCCCAGCATTTT | CASSFRGDQPQHF
TRBJ1-4 | NA | NA | TRBV9 | TGTGCCAGCAGCGTAGCCGGGGGAACAACTAATGAAAAACTGTTTTTT | CASSVAGGTTNEKLFF
TRBJ1-5 | NA | NA | TRBV6-5 | TGTGCCAGCAGTTACGGCGGTTCTCAGCCCCAGCATTTT | CASSYGGSQPQHF
TRBJ2-1 | NA | NA | TRBV29-1 | TGCAGCGTTGCCTTCTACAATGAGCAGTTCTTC | CSVAFYNEQFF
TRBJ1-1 | NA | NA | TRBV2 | TGTGCCAGCAGTGAATATGGGGGCATCACTGAAGCTTTCTTT | CASSEYGGITEAFF
TRBJ1-1 | NA | TRBD1 | TRBV19 | TGTGCCAGTAGTATACGGGGACAGGGGGGCACTGAAGCTTTCTTT | CASSIRGQGGTEAFF
TRBJ1-1 | NA | TRBD1 | TRBV3-1/TRBV3-2 | TGTGCCAGCAGCCAACCAGGGACAGGGGGCGCGTCTGAAGCTTTCTTT | CASSQPGTGGASEAFF
TRBJ1-2 | NA | NA | TRBV6-5 | TGTGCCAGCACCATAGGGGGGGGGCGAGGCTACACCTTC | CASTIGGGRGYTF
TRBJ1-2 | NA | NA | TRBV2 | TGTGCCAGCAGTGGGGGAGGGTATGACTATGGCTACACCTTC | CASSGGGYDYGYTF
TRBJ2-7 | NA | NA | TRBV15 | TGTGCCACCAGCAGAGATTTAGGGGGACATTCGTTGTGGGAGCAGTACTTC | CATSRDLGGHSLWEQYF
TRBJ1-2 | NA | TRBD1 | TRBV3-1/TRBV3-2 | TGTGCCAGCAGCCAAGATCACAGGGGGGGCTATGGCTACACCTTC | CASSQDHRGGYGYTF
TRBJ1-5 | NA | NA | TRBV7-9 | TGTGCCAGCAGCTTAGGTTCCCCAGGTTCCGTTAGCAATCAGCCCCAGCATTTT | CASSLGSPGSVSNQPQHF
TRBJ1-2 | NA | NA | TRBV7-2 | TGTGCCAGCAGCTTAGAGAGGGGGAACTATGGCTACACCTTC | CASSLERGNYGYTF
TRBJ1-4 | NA | NA | TRBV3-1/TRBV3-2 | TGTGCCAGCAGCCAAGGGACTGCGAATGAAAAACTGTTTTTT | CASSQGTANEKLFF
TRBJ2-1 | once | TRBD2 | TRBV7-9 | TGTGCCAGCAGCCTAGTAAGCGGGAGAAATGGTGAGCAGTTCTTC | CASSLVSGRNGEQFF
TRBJ2-1 | few | NA | TRBV7-2 | TGTGCCAGCAGCCTCAGGGCTAGTACGGATGAGCAGTTCTTC | CASSLRASTDEQFF
TRBJ2-2 | NA | NA | TRBV7-6 | TGTGCCAGCAGCTTAGTTGCCGGGGCCGGGGAGCTGTTTTTT | CASSLVAGAGELFF
TRBJ1-1 | once | NA | TRBV25-1 | TGTGCCAGCAGGCCCCCCGGGCAGTTGAACACTGAAGCTTTCTTT | CASRPPGQLNTEAFF
TRBJ1-4 | NA | TRBD1 | TRBV6-5 | TGTGCCAGCAGTATAGCCGGGACAGGGGGTAGAAAACTGTTTTTT | CASSIAGTGGRKLFF
TRBJ1-3 | NA | NA | TRBV5-1 | TGCGCCAGCAGCTTGTCTGAGGGAAACACCATATATTTT | CASSLSEGNTIYF
TRBJ1-4 | NA | NA | TRBV28 | TGTGCCAGCAGTTTGTCTAGGGAACTGTTTTTT | CASSLSRELFF
TRBJ2-7 | NA | NA | TRBV5-1 | TGCGCCAGCAGCTTGGACAAAGACGAGCAGTACTTC | CASSLDKDEQYF
TRBJ1-1 | NA | NA | TRBV5-1 | TGCGCCAGCAGCTTACAGTGGCCGGGGACGATGAACACTGAAGCTTTCTTT | CASSLQWPGTMNTEAFF
TRBJ1-5 | NA | TRBD1 | TRBV18 | TGTGCCAGCTCACCGGGACAGGACTATCAGCCCCAGCATTTT | CASSPGQDYQPQHF
TRBJ2-1 | NA | TRBD2 | TRBV7-2 | TGTGCCAGCTCAAGGGCGGGAGACTCCTACAATGAGCAGTTCTTC | CASSRAGDSYNEQFF
TRBJ2-3 | NA | NA | TRBV6-6 | TGTGCCAGCAGGGGAGCGGATTTTAGCACAGATACGCAGTATTTT | CASRGADFSTDTQYF
TRBJ1-1 | once | NA | TRBV4-2 | TGTGCCAGCAAGGGACCAACGAACACTGAAGCTTTCTTT | CASKGPTNTEAFF
TRBJ2-1 | once | NA | TRBV5-1 | TGCGCCAGCAGCCCCAACTTTTACAATGAGCAGTTCTTC | CASSPNFYNEQFF
TRBJ2-7 | NA | NA | TRBV3-1/TRBV3-2 | TGTGCCAGCAGCCAGGGGACCCCCCCCTACGAGCAGTACTTC | CASSQGTPPYEQYF
TRBJ1-2 | NA | TRBD1 | TRBV6-5 | TGTGCCAGCAGCCCGTCCCCGGGACAGGGATCTGGCTACACCTTC | CASSPSPGQGSGYTF
TRBJ2-5 | few | NA | TRBV7-8 | TGTGCCAGCGAAGGAGGGGGGGAGACCCAGTACTTC | CASEGGGETQYF
TRBJ1-4 | once | TRBD1 | TRBV18 | TGTGCCAGCTCACCAAAGGACAGGTTTAATGAAAAACTGTTTTTT | CASSPKDRFNEKLFF
TRBJ1-3 | NA | NA | TRBV30 | TGTGCCTGGAGTGTCGGGGGTAAAGGAAACACCATATATTTT | CAWSVGGKGNTIYF